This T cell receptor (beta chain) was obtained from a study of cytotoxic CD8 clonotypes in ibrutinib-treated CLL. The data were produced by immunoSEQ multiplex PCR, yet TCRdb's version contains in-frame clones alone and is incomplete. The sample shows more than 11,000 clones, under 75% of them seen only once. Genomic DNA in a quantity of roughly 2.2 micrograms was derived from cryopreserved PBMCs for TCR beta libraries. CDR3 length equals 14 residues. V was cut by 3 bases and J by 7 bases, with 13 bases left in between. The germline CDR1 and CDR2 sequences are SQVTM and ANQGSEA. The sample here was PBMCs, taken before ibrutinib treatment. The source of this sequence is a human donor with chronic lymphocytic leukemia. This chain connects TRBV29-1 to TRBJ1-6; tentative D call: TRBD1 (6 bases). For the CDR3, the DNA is TGCAGCGTTGAGATCGGGGGGCGAAATTCACCCCTCCACTTT. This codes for CSVEIGGRNSPLHF. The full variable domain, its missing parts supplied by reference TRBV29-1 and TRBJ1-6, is SAVISQKPSRDICQRGTSLTIQCQVDSQVTMMFWYRQQPGQSLTLIATANQGSEATYESGFVIDKFPISRPNLTFSTLTVSNMSPEDSSIYLCSVEIGGRNSPLHFGNGTRLTVT.